In this sample, the clone carrying this T cell receptor beta chain turned up a few times. The sample is drawn from a study of blood T cell repertoires in COVID-19. J gave up 0 bases and V 4 bases, and 5 bases lay outside the gene matches. This CDR3 has 16 amino acids. The germline CDR1 and CDR2 sequences are SGHVS and FQNEAQ. Here immunoSEQ multiplex PCR was the method, and the copy in TCRdb shows in-frame clones only, minus some. The repertoire has about 230,000 clones, about 91% of them found once; the top ten carry about 2.3%. Input material: PBMCs or T cells enriched from blood (not recorded which). This chain links TRBV7-8 with TRBJ1-5; TRBD1 matches at 8 bases. This receptor was identified in a woman between 35 and 50 years old with acute COVID-19. The CDR3 sequence is CASSSRQGYSNQPQHF. The CDR3 coding sequence is TGTGCCAGCAGCTCCCGACAGGGGTATAGCAATCAGCCCCAGCATTTT.